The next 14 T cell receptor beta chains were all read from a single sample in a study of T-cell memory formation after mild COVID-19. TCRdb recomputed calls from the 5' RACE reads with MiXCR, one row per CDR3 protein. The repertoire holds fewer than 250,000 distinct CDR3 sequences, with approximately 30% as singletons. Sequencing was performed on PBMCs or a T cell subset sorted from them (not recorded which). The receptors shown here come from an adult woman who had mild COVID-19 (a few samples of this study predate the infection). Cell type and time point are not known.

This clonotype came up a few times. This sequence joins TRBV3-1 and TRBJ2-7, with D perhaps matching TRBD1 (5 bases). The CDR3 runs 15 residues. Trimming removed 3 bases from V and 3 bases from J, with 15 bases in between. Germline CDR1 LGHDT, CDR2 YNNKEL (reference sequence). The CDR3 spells CASSQWRTPDYEQYF. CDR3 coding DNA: TGTGCCAGCAGCCAGTGGCGGACACCGGACTACGAGCAGTACTTC.

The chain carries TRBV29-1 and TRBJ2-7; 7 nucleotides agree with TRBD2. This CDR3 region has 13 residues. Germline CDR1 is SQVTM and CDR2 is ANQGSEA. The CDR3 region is CSAGGGSSYEQYF. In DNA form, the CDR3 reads TGCAGTGCCGGCGGGGGTAGCTCCTACGAGCAGTACTTC.

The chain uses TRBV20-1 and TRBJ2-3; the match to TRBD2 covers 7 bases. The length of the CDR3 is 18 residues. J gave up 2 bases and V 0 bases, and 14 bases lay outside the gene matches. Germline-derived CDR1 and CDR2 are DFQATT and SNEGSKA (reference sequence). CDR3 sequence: CSARDLLFGGDLTDTQYF. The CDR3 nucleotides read TGCAGTGCTAGAGACCTCCTTTTTGGGGGGGACCTCACAGATACGCAGTATTTT.

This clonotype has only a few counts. The CDR3, as DNA: TGCGCCAGCAGCTTGGCCGCTGGACAGGGGGTTTACGAGCAGTACTTC. This sequence encodes CASSLAAGQGVYEQYF. V gene TRBV5-1 combines with J gene TRBJ2-7, with 10 bases that match TRBD1. Trimming took 0 bases from V and 4 from J; bases not matched to a gene: 7. This CDR3 is 16 amino acids long. Germline V CDR1 and CDR2: SGHRS, YFSETQ.

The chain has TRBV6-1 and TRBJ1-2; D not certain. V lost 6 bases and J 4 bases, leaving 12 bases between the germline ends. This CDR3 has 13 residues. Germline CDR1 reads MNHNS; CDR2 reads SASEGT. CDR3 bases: TGTGCCAGCAGGCAGGATTACTCCTATGGCTACACCTTC. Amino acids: CASRQDYSYGYTF.

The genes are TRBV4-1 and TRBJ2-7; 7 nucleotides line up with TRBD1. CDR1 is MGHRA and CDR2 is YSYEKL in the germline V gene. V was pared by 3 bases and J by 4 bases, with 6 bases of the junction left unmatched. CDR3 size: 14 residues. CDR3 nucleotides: TGCGCCAGCAGCCAGGGGGACAGCAGATACGAGCAGTACTTC. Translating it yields CASSQGDSRYEQYF.

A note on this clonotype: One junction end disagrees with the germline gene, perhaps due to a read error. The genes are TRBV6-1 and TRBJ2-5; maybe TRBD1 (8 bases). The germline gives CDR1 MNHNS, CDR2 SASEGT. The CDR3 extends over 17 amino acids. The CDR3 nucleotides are TGTGCCAGCAGTGAAAGATACAGGGGGACTATACAAGAGAACCAGTACTTC. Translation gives CASSERYRGTIQENQYF.

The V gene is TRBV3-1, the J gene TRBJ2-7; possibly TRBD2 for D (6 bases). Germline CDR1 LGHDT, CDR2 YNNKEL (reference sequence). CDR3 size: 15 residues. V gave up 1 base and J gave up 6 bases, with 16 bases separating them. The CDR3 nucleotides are TGTGCCAGCAGCCAAGGGGTAGGAGGGCGCGGCGAGCAGTACTTC. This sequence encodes CASSQGVGGRGEQYF.

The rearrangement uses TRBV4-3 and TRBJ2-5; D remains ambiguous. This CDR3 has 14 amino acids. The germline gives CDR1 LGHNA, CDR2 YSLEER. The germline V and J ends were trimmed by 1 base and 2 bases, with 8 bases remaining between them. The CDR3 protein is CASSQAGSQETQYF. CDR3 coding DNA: TGCGCCAGCAGCCAAGCAGGCAGTCAAGAGACCCAGTACTTC.

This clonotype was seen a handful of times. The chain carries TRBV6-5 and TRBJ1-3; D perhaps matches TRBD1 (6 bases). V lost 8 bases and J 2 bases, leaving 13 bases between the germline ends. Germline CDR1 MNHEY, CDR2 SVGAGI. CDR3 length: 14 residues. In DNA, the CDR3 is TGTGCCAGCCGAGACAGGTCCCCTGGAAACACCATATATTTT. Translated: CASRDRSPGNTIYF.

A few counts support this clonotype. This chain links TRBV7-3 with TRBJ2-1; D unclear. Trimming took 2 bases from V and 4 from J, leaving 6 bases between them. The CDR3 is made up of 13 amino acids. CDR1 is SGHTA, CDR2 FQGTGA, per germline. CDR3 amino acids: CASSLLQYNEQFF. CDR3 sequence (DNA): TGTGCCAGCAGCTTACTGCAGTACAATGAGCAGTTCTTC. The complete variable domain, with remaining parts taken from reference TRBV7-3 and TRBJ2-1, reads GAGVSQTPSNKVTEKGKYVELRCDPISGHTALYWYRQSLGQGPEFLIYFQGTGAADDSGLPNDRFFAVRPEGSVSTLKIQRTERGDSAVYLCASSLLQYNEQFFGPGTRLTVL.

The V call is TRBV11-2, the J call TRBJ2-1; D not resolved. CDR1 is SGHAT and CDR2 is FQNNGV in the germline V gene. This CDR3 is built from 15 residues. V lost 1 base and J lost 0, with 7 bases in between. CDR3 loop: CASSLAGPSYNEQFF. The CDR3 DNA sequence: TGTGCCAGCAGCTTAGCGGGTCCCTCCTACAATGAGCAGTTCTTC.

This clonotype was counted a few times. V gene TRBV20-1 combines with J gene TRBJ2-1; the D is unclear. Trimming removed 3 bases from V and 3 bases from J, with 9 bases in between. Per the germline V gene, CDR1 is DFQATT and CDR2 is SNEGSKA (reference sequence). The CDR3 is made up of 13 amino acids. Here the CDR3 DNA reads TGCAGTGCTAGGGCCCCCGGCTACAATGAGCAGTTCTTC. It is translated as CSARAPGYNEQFF.

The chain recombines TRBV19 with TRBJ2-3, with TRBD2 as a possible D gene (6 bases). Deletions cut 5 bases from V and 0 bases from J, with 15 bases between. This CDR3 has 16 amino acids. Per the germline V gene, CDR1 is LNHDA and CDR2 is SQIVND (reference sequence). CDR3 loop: CASSERDWQSTDTQYF. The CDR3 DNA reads TGTGCCAGTAGTGAGAGGGACTGGCAAAGCACAGATACGCAGTATTTT.